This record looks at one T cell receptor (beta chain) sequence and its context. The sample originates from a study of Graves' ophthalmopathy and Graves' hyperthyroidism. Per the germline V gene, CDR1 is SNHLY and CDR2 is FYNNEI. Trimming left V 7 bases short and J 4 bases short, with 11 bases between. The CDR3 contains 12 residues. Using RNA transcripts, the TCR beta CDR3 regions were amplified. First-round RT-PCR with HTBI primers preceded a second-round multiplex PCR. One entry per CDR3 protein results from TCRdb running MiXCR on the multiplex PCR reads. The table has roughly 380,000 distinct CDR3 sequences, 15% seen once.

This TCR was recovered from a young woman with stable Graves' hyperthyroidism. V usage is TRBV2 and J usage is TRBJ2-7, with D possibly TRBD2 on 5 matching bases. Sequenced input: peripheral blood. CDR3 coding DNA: TGTGCCAGCACCCTGGACTTTTACGAGCAGTACTTC. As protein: CASTLDFYEQYF.